This T cell receptor beta chain was documented in a study of CD8 T cells in Susac syndrome. TCR beta from blood CD8+ and CD4+ T cells was sequenced. After extraction with the RNeasy kit, about 0.45 to 1 ug of the RNA was reverse transcribed using random hexamers. Amplification of TCR beta CDR3 by immunoSEQ multiplex PCR spanned 54 Vbeta and 13 Jbeta. Each CDR3 protein is one row after TCRdb ran MiXCR on the immunoSEQ multiplex PCR reads. Here the sample spans some 200,000 distinct CDR3 sequences, approximately 90% being singletons. There are 15 residues in the CDR3. Germline lookup yields CDR1 MNHEY and CDR2 SMNVEV (reference sequence). Trimming took off 7 bases at V and 2 bases at J, with 16 bases between the two ends.

V is TRBV27 and J is TRBJ2-3; D may be TRBD2 (6 bases). The clonotype originates from a human donor with multiple sclerosis. Sequencing input: CD8+ T cells from PBMCs. The CDR3 protein is CASTVNSGVTDTQYF. The CDR3 bases are TGTGCCAGCACCGTGAATAGCGGCGTCACAGATACGCAGTATTTT.